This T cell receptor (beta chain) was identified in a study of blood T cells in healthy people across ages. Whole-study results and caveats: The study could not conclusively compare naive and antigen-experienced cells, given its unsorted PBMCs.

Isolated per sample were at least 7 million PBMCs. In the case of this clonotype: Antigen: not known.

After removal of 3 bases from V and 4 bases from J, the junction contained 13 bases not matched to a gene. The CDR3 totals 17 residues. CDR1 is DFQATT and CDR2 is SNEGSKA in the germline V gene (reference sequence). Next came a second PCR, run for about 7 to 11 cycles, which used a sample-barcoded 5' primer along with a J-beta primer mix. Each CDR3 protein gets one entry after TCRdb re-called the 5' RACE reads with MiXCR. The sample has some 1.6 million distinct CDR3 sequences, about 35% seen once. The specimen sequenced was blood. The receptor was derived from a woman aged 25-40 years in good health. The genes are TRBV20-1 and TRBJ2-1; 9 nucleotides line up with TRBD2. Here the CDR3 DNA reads TGCAGTGCTAGCCCCGGGCTAGCGGGGACCCATTACAATGAGCAGTTCTTC. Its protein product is CSASPGLAGTHYNEQFF.